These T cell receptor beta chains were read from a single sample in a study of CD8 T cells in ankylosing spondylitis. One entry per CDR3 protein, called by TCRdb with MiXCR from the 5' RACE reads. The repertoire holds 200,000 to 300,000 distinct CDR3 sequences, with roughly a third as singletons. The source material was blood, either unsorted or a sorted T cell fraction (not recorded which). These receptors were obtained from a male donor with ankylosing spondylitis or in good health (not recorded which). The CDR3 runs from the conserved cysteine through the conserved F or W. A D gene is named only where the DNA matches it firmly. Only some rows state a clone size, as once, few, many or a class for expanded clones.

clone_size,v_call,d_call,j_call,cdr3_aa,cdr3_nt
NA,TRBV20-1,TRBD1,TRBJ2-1,CSAWTGGPYNEQFF,TGCAGTGCTTGGACAGGGGGCCCCTACAATGAGCAGTTCTTC
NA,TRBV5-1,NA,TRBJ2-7,CASRLGGYSYEQYF,TGCGCCAGCAGATTGGGGGGTTACTCCTACGAGCAGTACTTC
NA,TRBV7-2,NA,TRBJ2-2,CASSSGGVELFF,TGTGCCAGCAGCTCAGGGGGGGTGGAGCTGTTTTTT
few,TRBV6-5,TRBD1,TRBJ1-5,CASSYGLGTGKSNQPQHF,TGTGCCAGCAGTTACGGACTAGGGACAGGGAAGAGCAATCAGCCCCAGCATTTT
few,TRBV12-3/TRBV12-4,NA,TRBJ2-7,CASSFSPYEQYF,TGTGCCAGCAGTTTTTCCCCTTACGAGCAGTACTTC
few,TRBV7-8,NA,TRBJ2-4,CASSPLTGNAKNIQYF,TGTGCCAGCAGCCCCTTAACAGGGAACGCCAAAAACATTCAGTACTTC
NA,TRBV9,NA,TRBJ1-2,CASSVGDSNYGYTF,TGTGCCAGCAGCGTGGGTGACAGTAACTATGGCTACACCTTC
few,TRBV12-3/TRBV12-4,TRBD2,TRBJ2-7,CASSLMSSGYYEQYF,TGTGCCAGCAGTTTAATGTCTAGCGGGTACTACGAGCAGTACTTC
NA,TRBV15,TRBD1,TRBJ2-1,CATSMRSGQGWNEQFF,TGTGCCACCAGCATGAGATCGGGACAGGGGTGGAATGAGCAGTTCTTC
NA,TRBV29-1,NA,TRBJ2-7,CSVTAGSVATSYEQYF,TGCAGCGTTACCGCAGGCTCGGTTGCTACCTCCTACGAGCAGTACTTC
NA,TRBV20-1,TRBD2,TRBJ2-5,CSAPGLASFETQYF,TGCAGTGCCCCGGGACTAGCAAGTTTTGAGACCCAGTACTTC
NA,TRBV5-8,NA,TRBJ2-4,CASSLEGRNIQYF,TGTGCCAGCAGCTTGGAGGGAAGAAACATTCAGTACTTC
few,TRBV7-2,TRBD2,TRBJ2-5,CASSASGGRETQYF,TGTGCCAGCAGTGCTAGCGGGGGACGAGAGACCCAGTACTTC
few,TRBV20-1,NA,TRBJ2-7,CSATVGGGEQYF,TGCAGTGCTACCGTGGGGGGTGGTGAGCAGTACTTC
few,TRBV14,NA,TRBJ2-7,CASSQEVVGDQSYEQYF,TGTGCCAGCAGCCAAGAGGTAGTCGGGGATCAGTCCTACGAGCAGTACTTC
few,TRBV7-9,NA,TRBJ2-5,CASRQGLEETQYF,TGTGCCAGCAGACAAGGACTTGAGGAGACCCAGTACTTC
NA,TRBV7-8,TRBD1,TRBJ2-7,CASSRTGQGSQQYF,TGTGCCAGCAGCCGCACGGGACAGGGCTCTCAGCAGTACTTC
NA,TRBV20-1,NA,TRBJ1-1,CSASVGWGTEAFF,TGCAGTGCTAGTGTGGGTTGGGGTACTGAAGCTTTCTTT
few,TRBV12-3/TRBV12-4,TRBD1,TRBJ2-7,CASSPYGTGAYEQYF,TGTGCCAGCAGCCCTTACGGGACAGGGGCCTACGAGCAGTACTTC
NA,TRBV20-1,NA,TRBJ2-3,CSASTWGGPIKTDTQYF,TGCAGTGCTAGTACGTGGGGGGGCCCCATTAAAACAGATACGCAGTATTTT
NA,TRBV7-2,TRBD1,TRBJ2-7,CASSPKSPGQGFSEQYF,TGTGCCAGCAGCCCGAAGTCCCCGGGACAGGGTTTTTCCGAGCAGTACTTC
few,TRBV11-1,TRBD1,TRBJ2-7,CASSSGTGKNGGALHEQYF,TGTGCCAGCAGCTCCGGGACAGGGAAGAATGGGGGGGCCCTACACGAGCAGTACTTC
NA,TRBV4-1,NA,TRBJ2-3,CASSQESRITDTQYF,TGCGCCAGCAGCCAAGAAAGCAGGATCACAGATACGCAGTATTTT
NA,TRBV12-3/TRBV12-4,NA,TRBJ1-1,CASSDEKSTEAFF,TGTGCCAGCAGTGATGAGAAAAGCACTGAAGCTTTCTTT
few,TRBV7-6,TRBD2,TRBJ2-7,CASSLAAGGIYEQYF,TGTGCCAGCAGCTTAGCGGCCGGGGGGATCTACGAGCAGTACTTC
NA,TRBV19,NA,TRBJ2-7,CASSWDFSSYEQYF,TGTGCCAGTAGTTGGGACTTCAGCTCCTACGAGCAGTACTTC
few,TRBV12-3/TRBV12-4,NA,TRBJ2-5,CASRERETQYF,TGTGCCAGCAGGGAGAGGGAGACCCAGTACTTC
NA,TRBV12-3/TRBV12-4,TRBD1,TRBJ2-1,CASSLVYGDSNYNEQFF,TGTGCCAGCAGTTTAGTTTACGGGGACAGCAACTACAATGAGCAGTTCTTC
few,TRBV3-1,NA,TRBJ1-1,CASSLWGGEAFF,TGTGCCAGCAGCCTCTGGGGGGGCGAAGCTTTCTTT
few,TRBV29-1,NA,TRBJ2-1,CSVGSGHYNEQFF,TGCAGCGTTGGCTCGGGCCACTACAATGAGCAGTTCTTC
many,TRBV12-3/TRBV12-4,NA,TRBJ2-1,CASSFAGARRGFF,TGTGCCAGCAGTTTCGCGGGGGCACGAAGAGGGTTCTTC
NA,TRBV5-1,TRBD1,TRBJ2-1,CASSAGAGGAYNEQFF,TGCGCCAGCAGCGCCGGCGCAGGGGGCGCCTACAATGAGCAGTTCTTC
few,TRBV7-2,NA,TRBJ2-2,CASSFSWRASTGELFF,TGTGCCAGCAGCTTCTCGTGGAGGGCAAGTACCGGGGAGCTGTTTTTT
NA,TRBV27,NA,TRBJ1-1,CASSLSGQRLVNTEAFF,TGTGCCAGCAGTTTATCTGGCCAGCGGTTAGTGAACACTGAAGCTTTCTTT
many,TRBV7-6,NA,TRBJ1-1,CASSLGGVRNTEAFF,TGTGCCAGCAGTCTAGGGGGGGTAAGGAACACTGAAGCTTTCTTT
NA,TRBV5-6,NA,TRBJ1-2,CASSEDSSYGYTF,TGTGCCAGCAGTGAGGACAGCAGCTATGGCTACACCTTC
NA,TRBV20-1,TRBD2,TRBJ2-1,CSARRLLAGDNEQFF,TGCAGTGCTAGACGGTTACTAGCGGGGGACAATGAGCAGTTCTTC
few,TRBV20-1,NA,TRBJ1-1,CSATRPGAKAEAFF,TGCAGTGCTACCCGTCCGGGGGCGAAGGCTGAAGCTTTCTTT
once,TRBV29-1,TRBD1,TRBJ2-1,CSVLGQGFNEQFF,TGCAGCGTTCTGGGACAGGGGTTTAATGAGCAGTTCTTC
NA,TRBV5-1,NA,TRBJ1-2,CASSLSGESNYGYTF,TGCGCCAGCAGCTTAAGTGGGGAGTCCAACTATGGCTACACCTTC